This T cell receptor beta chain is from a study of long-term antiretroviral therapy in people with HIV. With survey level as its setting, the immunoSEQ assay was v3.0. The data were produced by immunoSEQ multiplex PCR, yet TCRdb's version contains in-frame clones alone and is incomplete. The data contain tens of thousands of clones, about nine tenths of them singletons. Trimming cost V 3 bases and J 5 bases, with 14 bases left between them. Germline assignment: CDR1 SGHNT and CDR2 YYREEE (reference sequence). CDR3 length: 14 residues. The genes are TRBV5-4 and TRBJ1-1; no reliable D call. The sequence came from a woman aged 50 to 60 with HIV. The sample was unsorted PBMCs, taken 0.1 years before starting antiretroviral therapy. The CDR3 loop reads CASSSPSVFTEAFF. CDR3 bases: TGTGCCAGCAGCTCCCCCTCGGTGTTTACTGAAGCTTTCTTT.